This T cell receptor beta chain was identified during a study of cytomegalovirus exposure and HLA in healthy donors. Study-wide results and limits: In a later analysis, V- and J-gene trimming of beta chains associated with a DCLRE1C missense variant, replicated independently.

V shed 5 bases and J 6 bases; nucleotides not matched to a gene: 4. The CDR3 has 13 amino acids. Germline assignment: CDR1 SEHNR and CDR2 FQNEAQ (reference sequence). The PCR made use of 60 Vbeta and 13 Jbeta primers. The protocol was immunoSEQ multiplex PCR, while the TCRdb copy is restricted to in-frame clones and leaves out a portion. The sample lists some 130,000 clones; approximately 80% were seen once. With regard to this clone: What it binds is not known.

This clonotype was obtained from a man aged 25-45 years in good health and CMV-seronegative. The sample consisted of PBMCs. The genes are TRBV7-9 and TRBJ1-2, with 9 bases that match TRBD1. The CDR3, as DNA: TGTGCCAGCAGCCTCACAGGGGGCGATGGCTACACCTTC. The encoded protein is CASSLTGGDGYTF.